This T cell receptor beta chain comes out of a study of blood T cell repertoires in COVID-19. Methods used by the authors: The assay estimated nucleated cells by amplifying reference gene primers. The data were produced by immunoSEQ multiplex PCR, yet TCRdb's version contains in-frame clones alone and is incomplete. V, J and clone size reflect that table, while D and trimming were determined from the DNA. The repertoire holds a few hundred thousand clones, with about 90% as singletons. This TCR was sampled from a man between 18 and 29 years old with COVID-19, enrolled during active disease. The specimen was peripheral blood.

This chain's CDR3 is CASSPRQGSWGLFF. The CDR3 DNA sequence: TGTGCCAGCAGCCCGAGACAGGGGTCTTGGGGGCTGTTTTTT. The V and J genes are TRBV7-2 and TRBJ1-4, with 8 positions matching TRBD1. The V gene end was trimmed by 5 bases and the J gene end by 14 bases; junction bases not matched to a gene: 13. CDR3 length: 14 residues. Germline assignment: CDR1 SGHTA and CDR2 FQGNSA.